This section outlines one T cell receptor beta chain sequence together with its context. Its antigen is not identified. This sample is drawn from a study of T and B cells in COVID-19 patients. Study background: Comorbidities linked to unfavorable COVID-19 outcome were present in about 90% of the roughly 20 active-infection patients. Study-wide results and limits: Patients with COVID-19 reportedly showed strongly skewed T cell receptor beta variable and joining gene usage. CD4+, regulatory T cell, CD8+ and sorted SARS-CoV-2-responsive or tetramer+ T cells were not yet sequenced.

TRB was amplified from approximately 250-480 ng of blood genomic DNA. TRB rearrangements were amplified by multiplex PCR with BIOMED2 TRB-A/B primers. TCRdb re-called the multiplex PCR reads with MiXCR, one entry per CDR3 protein. The repertoire holds approximately 5,500 distinct CDR3 sequences, with about a fifth as singletons. V was trimmed by 3 bases and J by 4 bases, leaving 12 bases between them. This CDR3 spans 14 amino acids. Per the germline V gene, CDR1 is DFQATT and CDR2 is SNEGSKA (reference sequence). The J gene is TRBJ2-2, the V gene TRBV20-1; D remains unclear. This receptor was obtained from a human donor with active COVID-19. The sequencing input was blood. The CDR3 here is CSARKSTSTGELFF. The CDR3 DNA reads TGCAGTGCTAGGAAGTCGACGAGCACCGGGGAGCTGTTTTTT.